The 21 T cell receptor beta chains below all came from one sample that was sequenced in a study of shared clonotypes between healthy human individuals. Terminally differentiated effector memory CD45RA+ cells were excluded from the naive CD8 cells, which were CD45RO-negative and positively selected for CCR7. Sequencing used immunoSEQ multiplex PCR; TCRdb keeps in-frame clones, though not all of them. The sample shows hundreds of thousands of clones, almost 95% of them seen only once. Sequences were obtained from naive CD8+ T cells sorted from blood. Every receptor here comes from a man under 40 in good health.

This chain joins TRBV7-9 and TRBJ2-1; unclear D gene. The germline V and J ends were trimmed by 5 bases and 0 bases, with 8 bases remaining between them. Germline CDR1 reads SEHNR; CDR2 reads FQNEAQ (reference sequence). The CDR3 length is 14 residues. The CDR3 nucleotides are TGTGCCAGCAGCCGAGGTGGCTCCTACAATGAGCAGTTCTTC. The encoded protein is CASSRGGSYNEQFF.

This chain links TRBV25-1 with TRBJ2-7; D is possibly TRBD1 (5 bases). Trimming left V 0 bases short and J 4 bases short, with 19 bases between. Germline V CDR1 and CDR2: MGHDK, SYGVNS. This CDR3 region has 17 residues. The CDR3 DNA reads TGTGCCAGCAGTGAATATGGGGCGGAGCTGCCTAGTTACGAGCAGTACTTC. Translating gives CASSEYGAELPSYEQYF.

A single count supports this clone. The same CDR3 can be traced to other DNA sequences in this sample. This chain uses TRBV28 with TRBJ2-7; perhaps TRBD1 as D (6 bases). V lost 4 bases, J lost 1 base, and 8 bases lay in between. CDR1 and CDR2 (germline): MDHEN, SYDVKM. The CDR3 is 13 residues long. CDR3 nucleotide sequence: TGTGCCAGCAGTTGGGGACAATCCTACGAGCAGTACTTC. Its protein is CASSWGQSYEQYF.

The chain recombines TRBV27 with TRBJ2-1; D ambiguous. Germline V gives CDR1 MNHEY, CDR2 SMNVEV (reference sequence). With 3 bases removed from V and 2 bases from J, the gap between germline ends came to 14 bases. The CDR3 covers 16 residues. The CDR3 DNA is TGTGCCAGCAGTTTTCAGATCGGAGTTGCCTACAATGAGCAGTTCTTC. It encodes CASSFQIGVAYNEQFF.

This rearrangement joins TRBV19 to TRBJ1-1, with D unresolved. V lost 5 bases and J 2 bases, leaving 12 bases between the germline ends. Germline V CDR1 and CDR2: LNHDA, SQIVND (reference sequence). CDR3 length: 14 residues. The chain's CDR3 is CASSSTVNNTEAFF. The CDR3 bases are TGTGCCAGTAGTTCAACAGTTAATAACACTGAAGCTTTCTTT.

This rearrangement joins TRBV4-1 to TRBJ2-3; 9 positions agree with TRBD1. There are 16 residues in the CDR3. V dropped 4 bases and J dropped 2; count of bases not matched to a gene: 7. CDR1 is MGHRA, CDR2 YSYEKL, per germline. The CDR3 DNA is TGCGCCAGCAGCCGGCGGGGACAGGGCCTCACAGATACGCAGTATTTT. Residues: CASSRRGQGLTDTQYF.

As regards this clone: The same CDR3 arises from other DNA sequences in this sample as well. The chain links TRBV12-5 to TRBJ2-1; 11 nucleotides match TRBD2. The J segment lost 4 bases and the V segment lost 6 bases, leaving 5 bases of the junction unmatched. CDR1 is LGHNT, CDR2 FRNRAP, per germline. This CDR3 is built from 15 residues. The CDR3 bases are TGTGCTAGTGGCCCTGGGACTAGCGGTTACAATGAGCAGTTCTTC. This codes for CASGPGTSGYNEQFF.

A word on this clone: This same CDR3 is encoded by further DNA sequences in the sample. The chain uses TRBV27 and TRBJ1-3; D is uncertain. V lost 5 bases and J 0 bases, leaving 8 bases between the germline ends. Germline loops: CDR1 MNHEY, CDR2 SMNVEV (reference sequence). This CDR3 has 14 amino acids. CDR3 sequence: CASSLGPSGNTIYF. For the CDR3, the DNA is TGTGCCAGCAGTCTAGGACCCTCTGGAAACACCATATATTTT.

The chain carries TRBV4-3 and TRBJ2-4, with 9 bases matching TRBD1. The CDR3 has 18 residues. The V gene end was trimmed by 3 bases and the J gene end by 1 base; junction bases not matched to a gene: 10. CDR1 is LGHNA and CDR2 is YSLEER in the germline V gene. The CDR3 sequence: CASSQGSGQGPAKNIQYF. The CDR3 DNA reads TGCGCCAGCAGCCAGGGCTCGGGACAGGGTCCGGCCAAAAACATTCAGTACTTC.

A word on this clone: Distinct nucleotide sequences in the sample also encode this CDR3. The chain couples TRBV6-5 to TRBJ1-3; D possibly corresponds to TRBD1 (5 bases). This CDR3 is built from 14 residues. V was trimmed by 2 bases and J by 1 base, leaving 6 bases between them. Per germline, CDR1 MNHEY and CDR2 SVGAGI. In DNA, the CDR3 is TGTGCCAGCAGTTACCAGGGATCTGGAAACACCATATATTTT. Protein: CASSYQGSGNTIYF.

This clone was detected a few times. The chain has TRBV29-1 and TRBJ2-6; D is perhaps TRBD1 (5 bases). The CDR3 is made up of 16 amino acids. V gave up 3 bases and J gave up 4 bases, with 16 bases separating them. Germline V gives CDR1 SQVTM, CDR2 ANQGSEA. CDR3 region: CSVEDTYTLGANVLTF. The CDR3 nucleotides are TGCAGCGTTGAGGACACTTACACCCTCGGGGCCAACGTCCTGACTTTC.

The CDR3 is CASSLRGSNYGYTF. The CDR3 DNA follows: TGTGCCAGCAGTTTACGGGGGAGTAACTATGGCTACACCTTC. The rearrangement joins TRBV28 to TRBJ1-2, with D maybe TRBD1 (5 bases). V dropped 2 bases and J dropped 1 base, with 8 bases sitting between them. This CDR3 spans 14 amino acids. The germline V gene has CDR1 MDHEN and CDR2 SYDVKM.

The chain joins TRBV10-1 to TRBJ2-7; D call uncertain. Trimming shortened V by 2 bases and J by 5 bases, and 13 bases separated the two germline ends. Germline CDR1 and CDR2: WNHNN and SYGVQD (reference sequence). The CDR3 extends over 14 amino acids. The CDR3, as DNA: TGCGCCAGCAGTGAGCTGAGTGGCAGCCACGAGCAGTACTTC. Amino acids: CASSELSGSHEQYF.

This chain joins TRBV10-2 and TRBJ2-3; D is perhaps TRBD2 (6 bases). Per germline, CDR1 WSHSY and CDR2 SAAADI. The CDR3 is made up of 15 amino acids. Trimming cost V 7 bases and J 0 bases, with 14 bases left between them. CDR3 protein: CASTELAPSTDTQYF. In DNA form, the CDR3 reads TGCGCCAGCACTGAACTAGCTCCTAGCACAGATACGCAGTATTTT.

The rearrangement joins TRBV4-1 to TRBJ2-5, with D possibly being TRBD2 (6 bases). From germline, CDR1 is MGHRA and CDR2 YSYEKL. CDR3 length equals 14 residues. V dropped 1 base and J dropped 5 bases, with 11 bases sitting between them. CDR3 sequence (DNA): TGCGCCAGCAGCCAAGTTTCGGGGGTGGAGACCCAGTACTTC. This sequence encodes CASSQVSGVETQYF.

V is TRBV28 and J is TRBJ2-5; tentatively, D is TRBD2 (5 bases). Between the trimmed V and J ends, which lost 6 bases and 14 bases, there was a span of 16 bases. CDR1 MDHEN and CDR2 SYDVKM come from the germline V gene. This CDR3 has 11 amino acids. CDR3 sequence (DNA): TGTGCCAGCAGCTTCCCGGGAAAACTCTACTTC. Translating gives CASSFPGKLYF.

The genes are TRBV18 and TRBJ2-3, with a weak D call TRBD2 (5 bases). The CDR3 has 15 residues. V was trimmed by 2 bases and J by 0 bases, leaving 9 bases between them. The germline gives CDR1 KGHSH, CDR2 LQKENI. This CDR3 is CASSPGRTSTDTQYF. The CDR3 DNA follows: TGTGCCAGCTCACCAGGCAGGACTAGCACAGATACGCAGTATTTT.

The chain recombines TRBV5-4 with TRBJ2-1; D may be TRBD2 (6 bases). Trimming took 7 bases from V and 6 from J, leaving 20 bases between them. From germline, CDR1 is SGHNT and CDR2 YYREEE (reference sequence). CDR3 length: 15 amino acids. CDR3 region: CASGPISGAGNEQFF. The CDR3 DNA is TGTGCCAGCGGCCCTATTTCGGGAGCTGGCAATGAGCAGTTCTTC.

V is TRBV28 and J is TRBJ2-7, with D possibly called TRBD1 or TRBD2 (5 bases each). The CDR3 totals 14 residues. The V gene lost 4 bases and the J gene lost 4 bases, with 14 bases spanning the gap. Germline CDR1 and CDR2: MDHEN and SYDVKM. The CDR3 reads CASSYTGDAYEQYF. The CDR3 DNA reads TGTGCCAGCAGTTACACCGGGGACGCTTACGAGCAGTACTTC.

The chain employs TRBV7-9 and TRBJ2-7, with 15 bases fitting TRBD2. The germline V gene has CDR1 SEHNR and CDR2 FQNEAQ (reference sequence). This CDR3 contains 15 residues. The ends lost 4 bases at V and 7 bases at J; junction bases unmatched: 5. The CDR3 DNA follows: TGTGCCAGCAGCTCGTACGGGACTAGCGGGAGGGAGCAGTACTTC. Translation: CASSSYGTSGREQYF.

The genes are TRBV27 and TRBJ2-7; 9 bases line up with TRBD1. This CDR3 is built from 16 residues. Looked up from germline, CDR1 is MNHEY and CDR2 is SMNVEV (reference sequence). The V and J ends lost 2 bases and 1 base, in that order; junction bases with no gene match: 6. The CDR3 is CASSLGWTGASYEQYF. CDR3 DNA: TGTGCCAGCAGTTTAGGATGGACAGGGGCTTCCTACGAGCAGTACTTC.